Presented here are 2 T cell receptor beta chains from one specimen sequenced in a study of blood T cell repertoires in COVID-19. Produced via immunoSEQ multiplex PCR; TCRdb's table is partial and in-frame only. The sample yields tens of thousands of clones, more than 75% seen once. Specimen: peripheral blood. The receptors come from a human donor in a cohort sampled during active COVID-19. The donor label of this sample is uncertain.

V gene TRBV25-1 combines with J gene TRBJ2-4, with D possibly TRBD2 on 6 matching bases. This CDR3 region has 17 residues. The germline V gene has CDR1 MGHDK and CDR2 SYGVNS. The V gene lost 6 bases and the J gene lost 4 bases, with 22 bases spanning the gap. CDR3 amino acids: CASSLEIVGGRKNIQYF. In DNA form, the CDR3 reads TGTGCCAGCAGCTTGGAGATTGTGGGGGGACGTAAAAACATTCAGTACTTC.

The rearrangement joins TRBV7-8 to TRBJ2-5, with D possibly TRBD2 on 6 matching bases. CDR1 SGHVS and CDR2 FQNEAQ come from the germline V gene. The CDR3 spans 15 residues. The ends were cut back, 2 bases at V and 2 bases at J, with 12 bases in the middle. CDR3 nucleotide sequence: TGTGCCAGCAGCTTAAGGGCGGGATCACAAGAGACCCAGTACTTC. This gives the protein CASSLRAGSQETQYF.